A single sample gave rise to the 5 T cell receptor beta chains below, sequenced in a study of patients and donors after allogeneic stem cell transplantation. Via MiXCR, TCRdb re-called the RT-PCR reads, giving one row per CDR3 protein. The table records over 25,000 distinct CDR3 sequences, around 40% of them present only once. Sequencing input: blood, either unsorted or a sorted T cell fraction (not recorded which). Receptor source: a human donor who was either an allogeneic HSCT recipient or a stem cell or donor lymphocyte infusion donor (not recorded which). It is not recorded whose cells these are; they may come from a transplant donor.

V usage is TRBV12-3 or TRBV12-4 and J usage is TRBJ2-2; 7 positions match TRBD1. The CDR3 has 15 amino acids. After removal of 2 bases from V and 7 bases from J, the junction contained 7 bases not matched to a gene. CDR3 nucleotides: TGTGCCAGCAGTTTAAGACAGGGTATCGGCGGGGAGCTGTTTTTT. Residues: CASSLRQGIGGELFF.

There are a few counts of this clonotype. The gene calls are TRBV4-1 and TRBJ1-6, with 8 bases aligning to TRBD1. V gave up 2 bases and J gave up 5 bases; unmatched junction bases: 8. Germline CDR1 is MGHRA and CDR2 is YSYEKL. This CDR3 spans 17 amino acids. CDR3 protein: CASSQLIRGPDNSPLHF. CDR3 coding DNA: TGCGCCAGCAGCCAACTGATCAGGGGGCCGGATAATTCACCCCTCCACTTT.

The chain joins TRBV5-5 to TRBJ1-6, with no clear D. CDR3 length equals 15 residues. The germline V and J ends were trimmed by 0 bases and 7 bases, with 11 bases remaining between them. Germline CDR1 and CDR2: SGHKS and YYEKEE (reference sequence). In DNA, the CDR3 is TGTGCCAGCAGCTTGGCGGAGTTTTCCAATTCACCCCTCCACTTT. Translated: CASSLAEFSNSPLHF.

The V and J genes are TRBV11-2 and TRBJ1-2; D is possibly TRBD1 (6 bases). Trimming pared 4 bases from V and 5 bases from J, leaving 14 bases between. This CDR3 region has 14 residues. From germline, CDR1 is SGHAT and CDR2 FQNNGV. The CDR3 coding sequence is TGTGCCAGCAGCTCCGGGGGGACAATTTATGGCTACACCTTC. This gives the protein CASSSGGTIYGYTF.

This sequence joins TRBV7-2 and TRBJ1-6, with 8 bases identical to TRBD1. This CDR3 spans 16 amino acids. J was trimmed by 5 bases and V by 3 bases; bases with no gene match: 6. In germline, CDR1 is SGHTA, CDR2 FQGNSA. CDR3 DNA: TGTGCCAGCAGCTTTTATTCAGGGGGCAATAATTCACCCCTCCACTTT. Translated: CASSFYSGGNNSPLHF.